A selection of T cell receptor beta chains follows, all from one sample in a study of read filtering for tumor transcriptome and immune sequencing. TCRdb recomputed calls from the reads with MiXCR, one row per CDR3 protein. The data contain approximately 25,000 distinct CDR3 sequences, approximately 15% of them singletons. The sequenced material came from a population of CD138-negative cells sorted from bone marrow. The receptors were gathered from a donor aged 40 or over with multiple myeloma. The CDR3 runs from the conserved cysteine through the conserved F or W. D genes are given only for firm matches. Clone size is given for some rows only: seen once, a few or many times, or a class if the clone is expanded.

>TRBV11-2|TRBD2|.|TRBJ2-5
CASSQGLAGVETQYF
TGTGCCAGCAGCCAGGGACTAGCGGGAGTAGAGACCCAGTACTTC
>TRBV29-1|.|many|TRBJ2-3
CSVDRDGSTDTQYF
TGCAGCGTGGACCGGGACGGGAGCACAGATACGCAGTATTTT
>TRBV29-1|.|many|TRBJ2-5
CSATSNQETQYF
TGCAGTGCCACCAGTAACCAAGAGACCCAGTACTTC
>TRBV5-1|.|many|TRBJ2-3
CASSLSLTDTQYF
TGCGCCAGCAGCTTGTCCCTCACAGATACGCAGTATTTT
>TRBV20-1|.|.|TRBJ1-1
CSAAEGGRWDVEAFF
TGCAGTGCTGCTGAGGGGGGGCGGTGGGACGTTGAAGCTTTCTTT
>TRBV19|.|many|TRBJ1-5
CASSSTGWQPQHF
TGTGCCAGTAGTTCTACAGGGTGGCAGCCCCAGCATTTT
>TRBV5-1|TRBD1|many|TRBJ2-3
CASSPNIDRADTQYF
TGCGCCAGCAGCCCCAACATAGACAGGGCAGATACGCAGTATTTT
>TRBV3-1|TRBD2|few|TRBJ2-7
CASSQHSGIEQCF
TGCGCCAGCAGCCAACATAGCGGGATCGAGCAGTGCTTC
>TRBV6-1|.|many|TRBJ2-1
CASSPRGPGRGANNEQFF
TGTGCCAGCAGTCCAAGGGGCCCGGGTCGAGGGGCAAACAATGAGCAGTTCTTC
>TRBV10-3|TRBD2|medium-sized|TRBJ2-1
CAISDGISLSGRATNEQFF
TGTGCCATCAGTGACGGGATATCACTAAGCGGGAGGGCCACCAATGAGCAGTTCTTC
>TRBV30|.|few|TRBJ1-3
CAWSGTLGNTIYF
TGTGCCTGGAGTGGGACCCTTGGGAACACCATATATTTT
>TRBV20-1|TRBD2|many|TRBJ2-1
CSARGTSGRSHEQFF
TGCAGTGCTAGAGGGACTAGCGGGAGATCTCATGAGCAGTTCTTC
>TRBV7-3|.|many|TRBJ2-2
CASSLTFTGELFF
TGTGCCAGCAGCTTAACTTTCACCGGGGAGCTGTTTTTT
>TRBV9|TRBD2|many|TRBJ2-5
CASSRIAGGAETQYF
TGTGCCAGCAGTAGAATAGCGGGAGGAGCGGAGACCCAGTACTTC